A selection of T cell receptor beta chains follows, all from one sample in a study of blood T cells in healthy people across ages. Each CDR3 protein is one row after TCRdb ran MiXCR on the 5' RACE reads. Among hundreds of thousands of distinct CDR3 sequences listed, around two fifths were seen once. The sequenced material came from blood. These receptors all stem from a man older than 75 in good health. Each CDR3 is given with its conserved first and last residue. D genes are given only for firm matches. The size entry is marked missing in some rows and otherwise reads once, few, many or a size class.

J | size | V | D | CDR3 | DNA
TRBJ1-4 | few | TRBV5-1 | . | CASSLGTDFFATNEKLFF | TGCGCCAGCAGCCTAGGGACGGATTTCTTTGCAACTAATGAAAAACTGTTTTTT
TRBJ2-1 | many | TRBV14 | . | CASSQFRGASNEQFF | TGTGCCAGCAGCCAGTTTCGGGGGGCGAGCAATGAGCAGTTCTTC
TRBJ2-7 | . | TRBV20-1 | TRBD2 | CSAEVPRGVAGANEQYF | TGCAGTGCTGAGGTGCCGAGGGGGGTAGCGGGAGCCAACGAGCAGTACTTC
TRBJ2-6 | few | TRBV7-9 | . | CASSLGGGVGANVLTF | TGTGCCAGCAGCTTAGGGGGTGGTGTTGGGGCCAACGTCCTGACTTTC
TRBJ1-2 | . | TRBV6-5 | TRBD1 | CASSYSTGQGAGGYTF | TGTGCCAGCAGTTACTCGACAGGACAGGGGGCGGGTGGCTACACCTTC
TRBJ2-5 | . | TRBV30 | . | CAWIEGGETQYF | TGTGCCTGGATTGAGGGCGGAGAGACCCAGTACTTC
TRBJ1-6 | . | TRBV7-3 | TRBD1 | CASSQDRAGSPIHF | TGTGCCAGCAGCCAAGACAGGGCCGGTTCACCCATCCACTTT
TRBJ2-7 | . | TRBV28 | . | CAGSPYGRLQYF | TGTGCCGGCAGTCCGTATGGAAGGCTACAGTACTTC
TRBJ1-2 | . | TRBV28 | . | CASSASDRFYGYTF | TGTGCCAGCAGCGCCTCCGACAGGTTCTATGGCTACACCTTC
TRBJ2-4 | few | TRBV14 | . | CASSFTPRLDIQYF | TGTGCCAGCAGCTTCACTCCTAGGCTGGACATTCAGTACTTC
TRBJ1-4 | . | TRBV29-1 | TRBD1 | CSVAATGDYLNEKLFF | TGCAGCGTTGCCGCGACAGGGGACTACCTTAATGAAAAACTGTTTTTT
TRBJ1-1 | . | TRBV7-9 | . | CASSQTGGGGLRTEAFF | TGTGCCAGCAGCCAGACGGGAGGCGGGGGGCTGAGGACTGAAGCTTTCTTT
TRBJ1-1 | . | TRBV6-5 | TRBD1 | CASSIDRGKTEAFF | TGTGCCAGCAGTATCGACAGGGGAAAAACTGAAGCTTTCTTT
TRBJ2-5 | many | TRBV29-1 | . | CSDISGSQETQYF | TGCAGCGACATTAGCGGTTCCCAAGAGACCCAGTACTTC
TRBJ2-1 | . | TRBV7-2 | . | CASREETGPYNEQFF | TGTGCCAGTCGAGAAGAAACGGGACCCTACAATGAGCAGTTCTTC
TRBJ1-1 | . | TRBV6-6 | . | CASSLDRVLNTEAFF | TGTGCCAGCAGCCTGGACAGAGTGCTGAACACTGAAGCTTTCTTT
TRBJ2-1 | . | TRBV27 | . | CASSPISAGSYNEQFF | TGTGCCAGCAGTCCCATTAGCGCGGGATCCTACAATGAGCAGTTCTTC
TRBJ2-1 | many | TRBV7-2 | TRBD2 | CASSLAGGNNEQFF | TGTGCCAGCAGTTTAGCGGGGGGGAACAATGAGCAGTTCTTC
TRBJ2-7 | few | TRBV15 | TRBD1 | CATSSPGQSVGEQYF | TGTGCCACCAGCAGTCCGGGACAGTCGGTCGGCGAGCAGTACTTC
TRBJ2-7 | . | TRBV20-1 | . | CSARPSALGYEQYF | TGCAGTGCTAGACCGAGCGCGCTTGGGTACGAGCAGTACTTC
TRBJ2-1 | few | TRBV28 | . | CASRGSLGPEQFF | TGTGCCAGCAGGGGATCACTTGGACCTGAGCAGTTCTTC
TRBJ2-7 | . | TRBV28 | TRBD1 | CATSSPGRDRSYEQYF | TGCGCCACCAGTTCCCCAGGTCGGGACAGGTCCTACGAGCAGTACTTC
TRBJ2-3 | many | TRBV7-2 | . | CASSLQGGGTDTQYF | TGTGCCAGCAGCTTACAGGGGGGCGGGACAGATACGCAGTATTTT
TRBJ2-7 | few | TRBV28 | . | CASSFSAEQYF | TGTGCCAGCAGTTTCTCGGCCGAGCAGTACTTC
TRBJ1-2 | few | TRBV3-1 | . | CASSQVGRDYNYGYTF | TGTGCCAGCAGCCAAGTGGGACGGGATTATAACTATGGCTACACCTTC
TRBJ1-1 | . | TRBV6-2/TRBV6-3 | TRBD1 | CASSYPDRFTEAFF | TGTGCCAGCAGTTACCCGGACAGGTTCACTGAAGCTTTCTTT
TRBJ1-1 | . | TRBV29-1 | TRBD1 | CSADQGAGYTEAFF | TGCAGCGCTGACCAGGGGGCTGGATACACTGAAGCTTTCTTT
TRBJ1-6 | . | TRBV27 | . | CASSRVRQAGSYNSPLHF | TGTGCCAGCAGCCGTGTACGACAGGCCGGGTCCTATAATTCACCCCTCCACTTT
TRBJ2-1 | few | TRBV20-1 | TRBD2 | CSARETGLVNWGEQFF | TGCAGTGCTAGAGAGACTGGACTAGTCAATTGGGGTGAGCAGTTCTTC
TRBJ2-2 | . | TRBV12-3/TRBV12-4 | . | CASSTGMNTGELFF | TGTGCCAGCAGTACAGGAATGAACACCGGGGAGCTGTTTTTT
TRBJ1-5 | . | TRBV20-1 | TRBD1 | CSAPMKGGTGGMPQHF | TGCAGTGCCCCGATGAAAGGGGGGACAGGGGGTATGCCCCAGCATTTT
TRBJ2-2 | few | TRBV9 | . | CASSEGLWNTGELFF | TGTGCCAGCAGCGAGGGACTTTGGAACACCGGGGAGCTGTTTTTT
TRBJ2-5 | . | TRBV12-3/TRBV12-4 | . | CASSLAHGGRETQYF | TGTGCCAGCAGTTTAGCCCACGGGGGGCGGGAGACCCAGTACTTC
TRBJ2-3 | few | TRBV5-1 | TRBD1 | CASSFTGQGGDTQYF | TGCGCCAGCAGCTTCACGGGACAGGGGGGAGATACGCAGTATTTT
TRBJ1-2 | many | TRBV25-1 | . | CASSDGGYGYTF | TGTGCCAGCAGTGACGGAGGATATGGCTACACCTTC
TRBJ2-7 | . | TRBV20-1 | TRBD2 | CSVEAPGLDLYEQYF | TGCAGTGTAGAGGCACCGGGACTAGACTTATACGAGCAGTACTTC
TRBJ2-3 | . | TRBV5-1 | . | CASSLEGGPSTDTQYF | TGCGCCAGCAGCTTGGAGGGGGGCCCCAGCACAGATACGCAGTATTTT
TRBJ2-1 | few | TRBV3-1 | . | CASSIGRYNEQFF | TGTGCCAGCAGCATTGGACGGTACAATGAGCAGTTCTTC
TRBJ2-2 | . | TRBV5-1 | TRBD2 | CASSLGTSFTGKLFF | TGCGCCAGCAGCTTGGGGACTAGTTTCACCGGGAAGCTGTTTTTT
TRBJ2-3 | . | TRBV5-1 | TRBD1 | CASSAGQGADTQYF | TGCGCCAGCAGCGCCGGACAGGGCGCAGATACGCAGTATTTT
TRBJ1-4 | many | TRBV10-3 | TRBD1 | CAIRGTGSEKLFF | TGTGCCATCAGGGGGACAGGGAGCGAAAAACTGTTTTTT
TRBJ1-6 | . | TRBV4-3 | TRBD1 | CASSQYGTGASALHF | TGCGCCAGCAGCCAATACGGGACAGGGGCGTCGGCCCTCCACTTT
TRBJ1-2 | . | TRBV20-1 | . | CSALDTGGDNYGYTF | TGCAGTGCTTTAGATACCGGGGGCGATAACTATGGCTACACCTTC
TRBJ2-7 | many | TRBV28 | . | CASSLQGGRYEQYF | TGTGCCAGCAGTCTACAGGGTGGTCGCTACGAGCAGTACTTC
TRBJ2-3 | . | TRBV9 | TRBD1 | CASSSRTGRSTDTQYF | TGTGCCAGCAGCTCCCGGACAGGGCGCAGCACAGATACGCAGTATTTT
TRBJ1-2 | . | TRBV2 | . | CASSPEGNSYGYTF | TGTGCCAGCAGCCCTGAGGGGAATTCCTATGGCTACACCTTC
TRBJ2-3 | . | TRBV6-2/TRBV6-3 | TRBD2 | CASRRGRGVTDTQYF | TGTGCCAGCAGACGAGGGCGGGGGGTCACAGATACGCAGTATTTT
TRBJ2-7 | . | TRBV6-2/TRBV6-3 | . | CASRSYLGRGQIYEQYF | TGTGCCAGCAGGAGTTACTTAGGGAGGGGACAGATCTACGAGCAGTACTTC
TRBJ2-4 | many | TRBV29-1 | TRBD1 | CSVGSTGVINIQYF | TGCAGCGTTGGTTCGACAGGGGTTATAAACATTCAGTACTTC
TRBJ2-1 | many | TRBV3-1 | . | CASSPGISVNEQFF | TGTGCCAGCAGCCCCGGAATTTCGGTAAATGAGCAGTTCTTC
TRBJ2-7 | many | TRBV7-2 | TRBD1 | CASSLTGTGVHEQYF | TGTGCCAGCAGCCTCACCGGGACAGGGGTCCACGAGCAGTACTTC
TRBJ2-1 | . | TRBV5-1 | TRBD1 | CASSMGQGHNEQFF | TGCGCCAGCAGCATGGGACAGGGCCACAATGAGCAGTTCTTC
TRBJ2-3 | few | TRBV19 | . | CASSIGSVGTDTQYF | TGTGCCAGTAGTATTGGGAGCGTCGGCACAGATACGCAGTATTTT